This T cell receptor beta chain originates from a study of beta chain features in type 1 diabetes. The sample holds a few counts of this clone. CDR1 SGHRS and CDR2 YFSETQ come from the germline V gene. Trimming cost V 7 bases and J 0 bases, with 10 bases left between them. This CDR3 spans 14 amino acids. Investigators reverse transcribed all isolated RNA, so they sequenced expressed TCRB transcripts. Measured with immunoSEQ multiplex PCR; TCRdb has only the in-frame clones, and not every one. The table includes 350,000 to 450,000 clones, approximately 15% detected once. The TCR was taken from a man aged 25-45 years in good health. Sequencing used naive CD4+ T cells from blood. The chain recombines TRBV5-1 with TRBJ2-2; D gene ambiguous. This chain's CDR3 is CASLIDSNTGELFF. CDR3 nucleotides: TGCGCCAGCCTGATTGACTCGAACACCGGGGAGCTGTTTTTT.